Listed below are T cell receptor beta chains from one sample, sequenced in a study of blood T cell repertoires in COVID-19. Generated by immunoSEQ multiplex PCR, the TCRdb table keeps only in-frame clones and is missing some. The table shows 200,000 to 250,000 clones, with 85% to 90% occurring only once. The sample comprised peripheral blood. The receptors shown here come from a man aged 25 to 40 with COVID-19, enrolled during active disease. Both conserved end residues are part of each CDR3. The order of the fields is J gene, D gene, clone size, CDR3 length, V gene, CDR3 DNA, CDR3 protein. A D gene is named only where the DNA matches it firmly. Clone size, where shown, is once, few, many, or a class for clones that have expanded.

TRBJ2-5 - - 17 TRBV5-4 TGTGCCAGCAGCTTCGGTCAGGGCACCTATCGACAAGAGACCCAGTACTTC CASSFGQGTYRQETQYF
TRBJ1-1 - - 17 TRBV23-1 TGCGCCAGCAGTCAATCGAGGGAAACGTTCATGAACACTGAAGCTTTCTTT CASSQSRETFMNTEAFF
TRBJ1-3 - - 17 TRBV28 TGTGCCAGCAGTTTATCGGGAGGGCCCGACTCTGGAAACACCATATATTTT CASSLSGGPDSGNTIYF
TRBJ1-1 - - 13 TRBV11-2 TGTGCCAGCAGCCTCGATACGAGCCCCTGGGCTTTCTTT CASSLDTSPWAFF
TRBJ2-7 - - 11 TRBV10-3 TGTGCCATCAGGGACACCTACGAGCAGTACTTC CAIRDTYEQYF
TRBJ2-1 TRBD2 few 15 TRBV6-5 TGTGCCAGCAATTTCTGGCGGGGGGGCCTAAGTGAGCAGTTCTTC CASNFWRGGLSEQFF
TRBJ1-1 - - 14 TRBV5-4 TGTGCCAGCAGCCGGGGGACCGAGAACACTGAAGCTTTCTTT CASSRGTENTEAFF
TRBJ1-2 - - 13 TRBV14 TGTGCCAGCAGTCGGACAGTGCCCTATGGCTACACCTTC CASSRTVPYGYTF
TRBJ2-3 - - 12 TRBV4-1 TGCGCCAGCAGCTTTATCCGGGATACGCAGTATTTT CASSFIRDTQYF
TRBJ1-2 - - 13 TRBV18 TGTGCCAGCTCACCCTTGGACAGCGAAGGCTACACCTTC CASSPLDSEGYTF
TRBJ2-3 - - 16 TRBV7-3 TGTGCCAGCAGCTTAATGGGGCTCGCGGGCACAGATACGCAGTATTTT CASSLMGLAGTDTQYF
TRBJ1-1 - - 14 TRBV28 TGTGCCAGCAGGACAAATACACGGTACACTGAAGCTTTCTTT CASRTNTRYTEAFF
TRBJ1-2 - - 13 TRBV5-4 TGTGCCAGCAGCGCCCAGTCTCCTTATGGCTACACCTTC CASSAQSPYGYTF
TRBJ2-2 TRBD1 once 16 TRBV9 TGTGCCAGCAGCGCTCGTACAGGGGGTGGCACCGGGGAGCTGTTTTTT CASSARTGGGTGELFF
TRBJ1-5 - - 15 TRBV6-5 TGTGCCAGCAGCCCGCTACAGGGAGAGAGTCAGCCCCAGCATTTT CASSPLQGESQPQHF
TRBJ1-4 - - 16 TRBV30 TGTGCCTGCCCCGGGGGGGCCTCCCAGAATAATGAAAAACTGTTTTTT CACPGGASQNNEKLFF
TRBJ1-1 - - 12 TRBV5-1 TGCGCCAGCAGCTTCGCAGGAACTGAAGCTTTCTTT CASSFAGTEAFF
TRBJ1-2 - - 13 TRBV28 TGTGCCAGCAGTTCCCTTACAGTCTATGGCTACACCTTC CASSSLTVYGYTF
TRBJ2-3 TRBD2 - 15 TRBV27 TGTGCCAGCAGCCCGCTGGCGGGGGGGCAGGATACGCAGTATTTT CASSPLAGGQDTQYF